This T cell receptor (beta chain) was observed in a study of CD8 T cells in ankylosing spondylitis (TCRdb year 2017). Turning to the overall study: The study profiled T cell receptor beta repertoires in healthy donors and ankylosing spondylitis patients to find disease-linked TCR variants. The full study cohort was made up of 25 ankylosing spondylitis patients and 95 to 130 healthy donors. Peripheral blood samples were taken, and synovial fluid was additionally collected from ankylosing spondylitis patients.

Sequencing used an Illumina HiSeq 2500. TCR beta libraries were prepared by quantitative 5'-RACE with molecular barcodes. On the authors' methods: Disease-linked TCR variants were identified with a new computational method built on a probabilistic model of VDJ rearrangement. TCRdb applied fastp at Q25 and MiXCR to the public reads, then kept only in-frame beta chains. Rows with a matching CDR3 protein are joined into one entry that keeps the most common DNA and genes. Clone size and V and J calls follow TCRdb, not the original study. This sample gives about 220,000 distinct CDR3 sequences in total; approximately 20% of them show up just once. Under 45% of the sample is held by the ten biggest clonotypes. The paper as a whole reports these results and caveats: In peripheral blood, the disease-linked clones were found at relatively low frequencies and had a CD8+ phenotype. Some of the motif variants had been reported before in the synovial fluid and blood of reactive arthritis patients, a finding that suggests common disease-initiation mechanisms. A TCR beta motif of 8 or 9 highly homologous amino acid variants appeared characteristic of blood from ankylosing spondylitis patients. The disease-linked clones were reported as significantly enriched in matched synovial fluid samples from ankylosing spondylitis patients.

CDR1 and CDR2, looked up from the germline V gene (reference sequence), are GTSNPN and SVGIG. The germline ends are 9 bases apart after V is trimmed by 0 bases and J by 0 bases. From the cysteine through the phenylalanine, the CDR3 covers 14 amino acids. Of the read, only the CDR3 DNA is kept; its 42 bases are in frame from base 1. Comment on this clonotype: What this receptor recognizes is not known. Qualities for individual bases were not recorded, and no much larger clone is one base off.

The sequence is built from TRBV30 and TRBJ2-7; the D gene cannot be resolved reliably. Sequencing input: blood, either unsorted or a sorted T cell fraction (not recorded which). The sequence was collected from a male donor with ankylosing spondylitis. The CDR3 corresponds to CAWSVSYPSYEQYF. The DNA sequence is TGTGCCTGGAGTGTAAGCTACCCCTCCTACGAGCAGTACTTC. With the portions outside the CDR3 filled from the reference TRBV30 and TRBJ2-7 genes, the complete variable region becomes SQTIHQWPATLVQPVGSPLSLECTVEGTSNPNLYWYRQAAGRGLQLLFYSVGIGQISSEVPQNLSASRPQDRQFILSSKKLLLSDSGFYLCAWSVSYPSYEQYFGPGTRLTVT.